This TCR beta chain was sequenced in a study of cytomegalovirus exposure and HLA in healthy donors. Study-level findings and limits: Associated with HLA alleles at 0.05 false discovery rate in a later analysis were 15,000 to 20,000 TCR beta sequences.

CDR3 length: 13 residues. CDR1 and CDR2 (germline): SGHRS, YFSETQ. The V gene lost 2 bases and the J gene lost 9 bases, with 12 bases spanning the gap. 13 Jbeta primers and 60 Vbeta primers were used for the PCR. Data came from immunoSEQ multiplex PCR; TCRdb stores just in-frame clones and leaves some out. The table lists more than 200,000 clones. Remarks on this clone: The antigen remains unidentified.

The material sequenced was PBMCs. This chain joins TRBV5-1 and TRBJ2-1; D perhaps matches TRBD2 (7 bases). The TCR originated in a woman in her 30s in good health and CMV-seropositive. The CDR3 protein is CASSLRGAGEQFF. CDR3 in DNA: TGCGCCAGCAGCTTACGGGGGGCGGGTGAGCAGTTCTTC.